The T cell receptor beta chain under discussion was sequenced for a study of blood T cell repertoires in COVID-19. Study summary: Specimens from acute and convalescent COVID-19 originated in the United States, Italy and Spain.

This clone has only one observation. TCRdb's table, derived via immunoSEQ multiplex PCR, lists solely in-frame clones and lacks some. The sample has 230,000 or so clones, about 91% seen once. The germline V gene encodes CDR1 SGHDN and CDR2 FVKESK. V gave up 1 base and J gave up 3 bases; unmatched junction bases: 9. The CDR3 length is 18 residues. Sequencing was done on a sample of PBMCs or T cells enriched from blood (not recorded which). The receptor was isolated from a woman aged 40 to 50 with acute COVID-19. The chain carries TRBV14 and TRBJ2-3, with TRBD2 identical over 11 bases. CDR3 sequence reads: CASSQVWLTSGMTDTQYF. DNA for the CDR3: TGTGCCAGCAGCCAAGTCTGGTTGACTAGCGGGATGACAGATACGCAGTATTTT.